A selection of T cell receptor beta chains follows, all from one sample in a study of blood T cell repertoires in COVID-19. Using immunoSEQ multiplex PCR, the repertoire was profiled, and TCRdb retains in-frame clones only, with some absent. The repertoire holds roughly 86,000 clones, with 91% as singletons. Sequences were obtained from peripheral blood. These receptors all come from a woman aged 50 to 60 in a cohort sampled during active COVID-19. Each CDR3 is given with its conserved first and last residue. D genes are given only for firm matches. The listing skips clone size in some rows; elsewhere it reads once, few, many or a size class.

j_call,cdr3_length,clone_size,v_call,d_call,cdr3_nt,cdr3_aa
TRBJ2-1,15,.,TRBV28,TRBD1,TGTGCCAGCAGTCGACAACAGGGGAGACGCAATGAGCAGTTCTTC,CASSRQQGRRNEQFF
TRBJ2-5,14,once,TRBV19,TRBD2,TGTGCCAGCGCGGGGGGGGAGGGACGAGAGACCCAGTACTTC,CASAGGEGRETQYF
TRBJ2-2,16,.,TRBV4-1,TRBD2,TGCGCCAGCAGCAAGGGATTAGCGGGAGTATCCGGGGAGCTGTTTTTT,CASSKGLAGVSGELFF
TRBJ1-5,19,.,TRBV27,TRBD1,TGTGCCAGCAGTCCGACCGGGACAGGGGGACTATATAGCAATCAGCCCCAGCATTTT,CASSPTGTGGLYSNQPQHF
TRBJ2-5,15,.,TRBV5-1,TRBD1,TGCGCCAGCAGCTCGGAAGGACAGGGGGCGGAGACCCAGTACTTC,CASSSEGQGAETQYF
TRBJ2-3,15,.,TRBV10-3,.,TGTGCCACCCGGGACTTGCTGGGCGGCACAGATACGCAGTATTTT,CATRDLLGGTDTQYF
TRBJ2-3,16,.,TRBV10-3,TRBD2,TGTGCCATCAGTAACCGACTAGCGGGAGAGGAAGATACGCAGTATTTT,CAISNRLAGEEDTQYF
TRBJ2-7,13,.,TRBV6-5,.,TGTGCCAGCGCAAGGACAGTCTCCTACGAGCAGTACTTC,CASARTVSYEQYF
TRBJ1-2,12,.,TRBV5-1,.,TGCGCCAGCAGCTTGGAGAGCTATGGCTACACCTTC,CASSLESYGYTF
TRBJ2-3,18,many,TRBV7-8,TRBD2,TGTGCCAGCAGCTTAGCGCTGGCTAGCGGGAGTAGCACAGATACGCAGTATTTT,CASSLALASGSSTDTQYF
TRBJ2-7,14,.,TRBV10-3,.,TGTGCCATCAGCCGGGGGACAGCCCAATACGAGCAGTACTTC,CAISRGTAQYEQYF
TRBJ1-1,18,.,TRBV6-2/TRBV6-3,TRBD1,TGTGCCAGCAGCTTACTGGGTTCGGTGGGACAGGGTTCCACTGAAGCTTTCTTT,CASSLLGSVGQGSTEAFF
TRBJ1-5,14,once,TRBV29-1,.,TGCAGCGTTGCTGAGACAGATAGCAATCAGCCCCAGCATTTT,CSVAETDSNQPQHF
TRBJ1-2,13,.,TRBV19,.,TGTGCCAGTAGTATGGGCCAGGTCTATGGCTACACCTTC,CASSMGQVYGYTF
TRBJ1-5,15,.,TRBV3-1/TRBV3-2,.,TGTGCCAGCAGCCAAGGCACGGTTAGCAATCAGCCCCAGCATTTT,CASSQGTVSNQPQHF
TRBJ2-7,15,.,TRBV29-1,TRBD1,TGCAGCGTTGAGGCGGGACAGGGTTCCTACTCCGAGCAGTACTTC,CSVEAGQGSYSEQYF
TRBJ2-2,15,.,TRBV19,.,TGTGCCAGTAGTATCCTCGCGGGTCCTACCGGGGAGCTGTTTTTT,CASSILAGPTGELFF
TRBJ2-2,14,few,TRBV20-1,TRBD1,TGCAGTGCTAGTACAGGGGACCAAAATAGGGAGCTGTTTTTT,CSASTGDQNRELFF
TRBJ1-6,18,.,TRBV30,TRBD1,TGTGCCTGGAAGTGGGGGACAGGAGCAAGCTCCTATAATTCACCCCTCCACTTT,CAWKWGTGASSYNSPLHF
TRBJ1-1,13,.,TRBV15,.,TGTGCCACCAGCAGATTGGCGAACACTGAAGCTTTCTTT,CATSRLANTEAFF
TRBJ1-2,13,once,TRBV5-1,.,TGCGCCAGTGGGGGCCAGACTAACTATGGCTACACCTTC,CASGGQTNYGYTF
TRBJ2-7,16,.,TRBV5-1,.,TGCGCCAGCAGGCGCCTTGGGGGCCCCACCTCTTACGAGCAGTACTTC,CASRRLGGPTSYEQYF
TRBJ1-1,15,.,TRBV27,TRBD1,TGTGCCAGCAGCCGCCGACAGGGTGGGAACACTGAAGCTTTCTTT,CASSRRQGGNTEAFF
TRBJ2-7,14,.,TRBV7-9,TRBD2,TGTGCCAGCAGCTTTGGGGGGGTCAATTACGAGCAGTACTTC,CASSFGGVNYEQYF
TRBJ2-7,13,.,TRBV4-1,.,TGCGCCAGCAGCCAAGGACTAGTTTACGAGCAGTACTTC,CASSQGLVYEQYF
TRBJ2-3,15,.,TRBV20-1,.,TGCAGTGCTAGTTCCGTAGCGGTTAGCACAGATACGCAGTATTTT,CSASSVAVSTDTQYF
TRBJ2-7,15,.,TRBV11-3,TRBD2,TGTGCCAGCAGCGCAGGGACTAGCGCTTCCTACGAGCAGTACTTC,CASSAGTSASYEQYF
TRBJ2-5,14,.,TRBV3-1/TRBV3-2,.,TGTGCCAGCAGCCAAGAGGTAGCGGTGGAGACCCAGTACTTC,CASSQEVAVETQYF